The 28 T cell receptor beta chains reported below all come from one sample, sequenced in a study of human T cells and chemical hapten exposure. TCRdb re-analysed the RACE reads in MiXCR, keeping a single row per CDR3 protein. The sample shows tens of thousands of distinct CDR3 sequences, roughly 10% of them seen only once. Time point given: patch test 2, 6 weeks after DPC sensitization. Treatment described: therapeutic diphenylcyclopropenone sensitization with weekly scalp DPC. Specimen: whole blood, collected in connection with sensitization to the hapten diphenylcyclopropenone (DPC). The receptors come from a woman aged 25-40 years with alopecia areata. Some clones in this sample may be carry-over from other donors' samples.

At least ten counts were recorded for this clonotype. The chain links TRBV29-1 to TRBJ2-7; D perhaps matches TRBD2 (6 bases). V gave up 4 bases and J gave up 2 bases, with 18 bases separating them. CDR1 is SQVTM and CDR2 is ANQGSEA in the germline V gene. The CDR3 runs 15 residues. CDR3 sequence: CSVGDGGGLPYEQYF. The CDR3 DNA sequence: TGCAGCGTTGGGGACGGTGGGGGGTTGCCCTACGAGCAGTACTTC.

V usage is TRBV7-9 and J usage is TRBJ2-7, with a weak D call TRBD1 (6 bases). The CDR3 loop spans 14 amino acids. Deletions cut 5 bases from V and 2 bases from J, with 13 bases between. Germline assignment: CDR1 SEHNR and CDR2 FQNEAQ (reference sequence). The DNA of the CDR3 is TGTGCCAGCAGCCCGAGGACAGACACCTACGAGCAGTACTTC. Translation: CASSPRTDTYEQYF.

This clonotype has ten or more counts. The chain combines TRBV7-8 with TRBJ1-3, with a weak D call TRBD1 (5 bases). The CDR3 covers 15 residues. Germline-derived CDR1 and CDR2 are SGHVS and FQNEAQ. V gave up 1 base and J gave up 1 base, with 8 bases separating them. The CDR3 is CASSLESGSGNTIYF. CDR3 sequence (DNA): TGTGCCAGCAGCTTAGAATCAGGGTCTGGAAACACCATATATTTT.

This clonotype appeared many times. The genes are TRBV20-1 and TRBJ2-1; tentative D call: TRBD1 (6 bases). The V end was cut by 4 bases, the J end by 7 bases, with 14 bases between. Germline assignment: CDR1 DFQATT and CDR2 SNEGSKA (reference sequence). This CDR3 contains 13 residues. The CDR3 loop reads CSAKKQGGNEQFF. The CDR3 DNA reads TGCAGTGCTAAAAAACAGGGTGGGAATGAGCAGTTCTTC.

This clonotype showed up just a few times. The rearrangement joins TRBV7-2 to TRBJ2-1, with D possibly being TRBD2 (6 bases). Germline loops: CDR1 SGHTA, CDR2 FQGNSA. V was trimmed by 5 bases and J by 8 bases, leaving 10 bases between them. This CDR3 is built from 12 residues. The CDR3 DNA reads TGTGCCAGCAGCCCCCCTAGCGATGAGCAGTTCTTC. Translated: CASSPPSDEQFF.

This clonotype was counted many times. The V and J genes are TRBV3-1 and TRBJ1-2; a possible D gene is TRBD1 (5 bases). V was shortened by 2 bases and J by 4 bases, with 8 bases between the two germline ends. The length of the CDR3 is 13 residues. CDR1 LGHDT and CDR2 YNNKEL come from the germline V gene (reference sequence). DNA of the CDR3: TGTGCCAGCAGCCAAATCCAGGGCTATGGCTACACCTTC. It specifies CASSQIQGYGYTF.

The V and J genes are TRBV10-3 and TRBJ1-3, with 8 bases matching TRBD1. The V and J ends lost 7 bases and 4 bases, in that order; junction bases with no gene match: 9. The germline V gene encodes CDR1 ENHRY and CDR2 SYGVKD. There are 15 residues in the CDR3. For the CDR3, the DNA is TGTGCCATCATGCCCGACAGGGGTGACGGAAACACCATATATTTT. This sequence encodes CAIMPDRGDGNTIYF.

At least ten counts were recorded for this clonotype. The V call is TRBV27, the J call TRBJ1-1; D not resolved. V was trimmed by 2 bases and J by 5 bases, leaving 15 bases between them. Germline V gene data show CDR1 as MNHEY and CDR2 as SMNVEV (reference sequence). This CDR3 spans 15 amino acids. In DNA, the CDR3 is TGTGCCAGCAGTTTACAGCCCTCCCCTCGGACTGAAGCTTTCTTT. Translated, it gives CASSLQPSPRTEAFF.

The CDR3 loop is CASSLTGASYNEQFF. The CDR3 bases are TGTGCCAGCAGTTTAACAGGAGCCTCCTACAATGAGCAGTTCTTC. The V gene is TRBV12-3 or TRBV12-4, the J gene TRBJ2-1; TRBD1 is a possible D gene (5 bases). With 2 bases removed from V and 0 bases from J, the gap between germline ends came to 8 bases. CDR3 length: 15 residues.

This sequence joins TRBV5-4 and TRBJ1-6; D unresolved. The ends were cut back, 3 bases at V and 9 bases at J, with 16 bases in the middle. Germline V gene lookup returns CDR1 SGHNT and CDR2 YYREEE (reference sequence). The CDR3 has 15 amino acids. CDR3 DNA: TGTGCCAGCAGCTCGGAACCCGGAGGTATTTCACCCCTCCACTTT. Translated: CASSSEPGGISPLHF.

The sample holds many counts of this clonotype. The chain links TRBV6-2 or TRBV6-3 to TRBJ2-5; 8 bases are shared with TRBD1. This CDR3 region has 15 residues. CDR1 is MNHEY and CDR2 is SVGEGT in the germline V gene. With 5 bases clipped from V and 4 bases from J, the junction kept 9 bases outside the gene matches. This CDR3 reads CASSDPGQERETQYF. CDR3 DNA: TGTGCCAGCAGTGATCCGGGACAGGAGAGAGAGACCCAGTACTTC.

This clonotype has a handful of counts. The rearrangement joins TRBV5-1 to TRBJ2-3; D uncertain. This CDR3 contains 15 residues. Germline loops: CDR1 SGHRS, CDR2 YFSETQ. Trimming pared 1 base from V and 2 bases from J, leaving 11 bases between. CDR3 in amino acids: CASSLMSPYTDTQYF. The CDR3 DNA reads TGCGCCAGCAGCTTGATGTCCCCATACACAGATACGCAGTATTTT.

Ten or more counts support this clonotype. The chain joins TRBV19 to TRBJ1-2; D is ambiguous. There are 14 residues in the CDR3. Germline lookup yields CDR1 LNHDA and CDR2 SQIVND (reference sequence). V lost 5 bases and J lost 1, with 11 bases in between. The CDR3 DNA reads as TGTGCCAGTAGTGGGCAGCTTCTTAACTATGGCTACACCTTC. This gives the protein CASSGQLLNYGYTF.

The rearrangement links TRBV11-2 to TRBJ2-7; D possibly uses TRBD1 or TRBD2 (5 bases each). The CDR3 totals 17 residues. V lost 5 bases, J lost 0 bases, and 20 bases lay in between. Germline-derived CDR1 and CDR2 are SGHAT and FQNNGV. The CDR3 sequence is CASSPRGAAHNSYEQYF. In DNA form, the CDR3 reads TGTGCCAGCAGCCCGCGAGGGGCAGCGCACAACTCCTACGAGCAGTACTTC.

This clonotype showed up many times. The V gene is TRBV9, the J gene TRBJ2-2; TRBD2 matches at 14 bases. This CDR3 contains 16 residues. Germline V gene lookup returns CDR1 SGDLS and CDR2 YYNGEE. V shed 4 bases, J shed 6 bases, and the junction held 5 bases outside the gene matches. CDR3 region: CASSHGTSGRAGELFF. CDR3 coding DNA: TGTGCCAGCAGCCACGGGACTAGCGGGAGAGCCGGGGAGCTGTTTTTT.

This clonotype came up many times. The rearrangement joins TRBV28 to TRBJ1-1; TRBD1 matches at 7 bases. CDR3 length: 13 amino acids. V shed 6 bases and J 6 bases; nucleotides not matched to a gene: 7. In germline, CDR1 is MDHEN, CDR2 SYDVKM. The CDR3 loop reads CASSLGGKAEAFF. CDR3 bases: TGTGCCAGCAGCCTAGGGGGCAAGGCTGAAGCTTTCTTT.

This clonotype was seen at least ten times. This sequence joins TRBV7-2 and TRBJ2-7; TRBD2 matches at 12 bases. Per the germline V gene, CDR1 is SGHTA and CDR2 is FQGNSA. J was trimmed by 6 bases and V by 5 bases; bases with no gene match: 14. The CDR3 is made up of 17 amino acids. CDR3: CASSPSPSGRARGEQYF. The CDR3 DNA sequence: TGTGCCAGCAGCCCGTCCCCTAGCGGGAGGGCCCGGGGCGAGCAGTACTTC.

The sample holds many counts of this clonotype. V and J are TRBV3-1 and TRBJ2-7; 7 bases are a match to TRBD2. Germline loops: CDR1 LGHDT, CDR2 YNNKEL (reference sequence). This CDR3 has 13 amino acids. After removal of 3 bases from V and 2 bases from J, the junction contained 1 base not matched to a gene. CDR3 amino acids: CASSQRGTYEQYF. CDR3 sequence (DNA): TGTGCCAGCAGCCAGCGGGGGACCTACGAGCAGTACTTC.

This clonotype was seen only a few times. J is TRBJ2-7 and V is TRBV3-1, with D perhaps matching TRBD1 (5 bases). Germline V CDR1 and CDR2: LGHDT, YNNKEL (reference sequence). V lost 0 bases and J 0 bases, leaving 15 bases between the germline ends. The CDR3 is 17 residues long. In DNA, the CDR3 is TGTGCCAGCAGCCAAGACTTGGTTGCAGGGATCTCCTACGAGCAGTACTTC. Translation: CASSQDLVAGISYEQYF.

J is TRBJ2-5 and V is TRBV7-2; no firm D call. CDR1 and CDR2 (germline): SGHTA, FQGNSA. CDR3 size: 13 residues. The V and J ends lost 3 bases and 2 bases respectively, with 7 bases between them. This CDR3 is CASSLAKQETQYF. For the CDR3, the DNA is TGTGCCAGCAGCTTGGCGAAGCAAGAGACCCAGTACTTC.

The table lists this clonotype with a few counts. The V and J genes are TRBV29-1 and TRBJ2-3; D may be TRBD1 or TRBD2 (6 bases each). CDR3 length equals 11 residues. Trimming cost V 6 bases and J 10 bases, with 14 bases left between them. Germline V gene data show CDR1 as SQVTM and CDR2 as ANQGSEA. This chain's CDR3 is CSVKGGSAQYF. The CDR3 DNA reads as TGCAGCGTAAAAGGGGGGAGTGCGCAGTATTTT.

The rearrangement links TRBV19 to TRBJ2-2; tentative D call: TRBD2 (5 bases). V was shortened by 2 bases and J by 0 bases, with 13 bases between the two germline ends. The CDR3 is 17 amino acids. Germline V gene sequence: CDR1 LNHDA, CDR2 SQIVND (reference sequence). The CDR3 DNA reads TGTGCCAGTAGTATAACACGTGGGAGCACGAACACCGGGGAGCTGTTTTTT. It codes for CASSITRGSTNTGELFF.

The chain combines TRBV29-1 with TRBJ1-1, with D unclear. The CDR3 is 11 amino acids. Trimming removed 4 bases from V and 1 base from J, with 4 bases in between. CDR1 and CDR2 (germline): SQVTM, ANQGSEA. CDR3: CSVVWNTEAFF. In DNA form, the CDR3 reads TGCAGCGTTGTGTGGAACACTGAAGCTTTCTTT.

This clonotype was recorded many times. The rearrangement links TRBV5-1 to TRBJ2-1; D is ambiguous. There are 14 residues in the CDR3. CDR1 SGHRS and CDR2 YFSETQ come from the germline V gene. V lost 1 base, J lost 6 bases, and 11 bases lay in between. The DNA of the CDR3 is TGCGCCAGCAGCTTGTACTGGGTTGGCAATGAGCAGTTCTTC. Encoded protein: CASSLYWVGNEQFF. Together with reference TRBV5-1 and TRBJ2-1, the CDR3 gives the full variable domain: KAGVTQTPRYLIKTRGQQVTLSCSPISGHRSVSWYQQTPGQGLQFLFEYFSETQRNKGNFPGRFSGRQFSNSRSEMNVSTLELGDSALYLCASSLYWVGNEQFFGPGTRLTVL.

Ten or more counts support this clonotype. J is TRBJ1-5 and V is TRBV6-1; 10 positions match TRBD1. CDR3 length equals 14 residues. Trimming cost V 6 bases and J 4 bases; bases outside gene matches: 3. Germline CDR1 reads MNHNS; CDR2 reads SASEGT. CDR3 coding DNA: TGTGCCAGCAGATGGGACAGGGGTAATCAGCCCCAGCATTTT. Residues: CASRWDRGNQPQHF.

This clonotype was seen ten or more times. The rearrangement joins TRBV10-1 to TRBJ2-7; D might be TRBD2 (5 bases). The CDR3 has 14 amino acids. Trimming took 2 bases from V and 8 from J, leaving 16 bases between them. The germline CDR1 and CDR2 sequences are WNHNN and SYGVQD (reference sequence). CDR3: CASSEQRLDAKQYF. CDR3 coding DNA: TGCGCCAGCAGTGAGCAGCGGTTAGACGCCAAGCAGTACTTC.

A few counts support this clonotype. CDR3 sequence reads: CSAPTGLAHEQFF. CDR3 bases: TGCAGTGCCCCGACGGGACTAGCGCACGAGCAGTTCTTC. This rearrangement joins TRBV20-1 to TRBJ2-1; the match to TRBD2 covers 10 bases. This CDR3 is built from 13 residues. Germline lookup yields CDR1 DFQATT and CDR2 SNEGSKA (reference sequence). V lost 6 bases and J lost 10; bases outside the gene matches: 9.

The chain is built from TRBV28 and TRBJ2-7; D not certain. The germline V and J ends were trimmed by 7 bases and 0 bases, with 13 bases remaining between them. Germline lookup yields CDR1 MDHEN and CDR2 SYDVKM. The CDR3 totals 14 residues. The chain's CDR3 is CASTPATDSYEQYF. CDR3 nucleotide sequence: TGTGCCAGCACCCCAGCCACAGACTCCTACGAGCAGTACTTC.